These 17 T cell receptor beta chains share one sample of origin, sequenced in a study of cytomegalovirus exposure and HLA in healthy donors. PCR employed 60 Vbeta and 13 Jbeta primers. Sequenced by immunoSEQ multiplex PCR; TCRdb stores in-frame clones only, minus some. Of approximately 150,000 clones in the sample, approximately 82% were seen once. The sequenced sample consisted of PBMCs. These receptors all come from a woman aged 55-70 years in good health and CMV-seropositive.

CDR3 residues: CASSSTGDPYEQYF. The CDR3 coding sequence is TGTGCCAGCAGCTCGACAGGGGATCCCTACGAGCAGTACTTC. The chain recombines TRBV7-6 with TRBJ2-7, with 8 bases matching TRBD1. Germline V gene sequence: CDR1 SGHVS, CDR2 FNYEAQ. Losses at the gene ends were 4 bases for V and 2 bases for J; bases not matched to a gene: 4. CDR3 size: 14 residues.

This clone has only a few counts. The rearrangement joins TRBV5-8 to TRBJ1-1; possibly TRBD1 for D (5 bases). The CDR3 runs 15 residues. The V end was cut by 5 bases, the J end by 0 bases, with 14 bases between. Germline V gene lookup returns CDR1 SGHTS and CDR2 YDEGEE. CDR3 loop: CASSHLDRLNTEAFF. Here the CDR3 DNA reads TGTGCCAGCAGTCACCTCGACAGACTGAACACTGAAGCTTTCTTT.

This clone was picked up one time. The chain has TRBV7-3 and TRBJ2-3; 11 bases fit TRBD2. The V and J ends lost 7 bases and 5 bases, in that order; junction bases with no gene match: 5. The CDR3 runs to 14 residues. CDR1 and CDR2 from the germline V gene are SGHTA and FQGTGA. CDR3 amino acids: CASKLAGVGDTQYF. CDR3 DNA sequence: TGTGCCAGCAAACTAGCGGGAGTAGGAGATACGCAGTATTTT.

The genes are TRBV28 and TRBJ2-6, with TRBD2 matching 7 bases. Germline values: CDR1 MDHEN, CDR2 SYDVKM. The CDR3 consists of 15 residues. V lost 8 bases and J lost 1; bases outside the gene matches: 5. As DNA, the CDR3 is TGTGCCAGCGGGGGGGACGTTTCTGGGGCCAACGTCCTGACTTTC. Protein product: CASGGDVSGANVLTF.

V and J are TRBV9 and TRBJ2-1, with TRBD2 matching over 11 bases. The CDR3 extends over 16 amino acids. J lost 5 bases, V lost 4 bases, and 8 bases had no gene match. CDR1 SGDLS and CDR2 YYNGEE come from the germline V gene. The CDR3 DNA sequence: TGTGCCAGCAGCTATAATCCGGGACTAGCGGACAATGAGCAGTTCTTC. Translating it yields CASSYNPGLADNEQFF.

This chain links TRBV7-6 with TRBJ2-7, with D maybe TRBD1 (5 bases). Germline values: CDR1 SGHVS, CDR2 FNYEAQ. The V end lost 4 bases, the J end lost 3 bases, and 16 bases lay between the germline ends. The CDR3 is 15 amino acids. The CDR3: CASSSTLDNHYEQYF. The CDR3 bases are TGTGCCAGCAGCTCAACCCTGGACAACCACTACGAGCAGTACTTC.

V gene TRBV18 combines with J gene TRBJ2-7; no definite D call. The CDR3 is 12 amino acids. Trimming cost V 5 bases and J 3 bases, with 8 bases left between them. Germline CDR1 reads KGHSH; CDR2 reads LQKENI. Here the CDR3 DNA reads TGTGCCAGCTCAACAACCCTCTACGAGCAGTACTTC. It yields the protein CASSTTLYEQYF.

The V gene is TRBV5-1, the J gene TRBJ2-2; 8 nucleotides align to TRBD1. This CDR3 is 15 amino acids long. V trimming: 5 bases; J trimming: 1 base; junction bases outside the gene matches: 4. CDR1 SGHRS and CDR2 YFSETQ come from the germline V gene. CDR3 DNA sequence: TGCGCCAGCAGTGCCGGGACAGGGAACACCGGGGAGCTGTTTTTT. Translating gives CASSAGTGNTGELFF.

The rearrangement uses TRBV7-2 and TRBJ2-7; a weak D match, TRBD1 (6 bases). CDR3 length equals 14 residues. The V and J ends lost 1 base and 3 bases respectively, with 10 bases between them. CDR1 and CDR2 from the germline V gene are SGHTA and FQGNSA. The CDR3: CASSLVGALYEQYF. The DNA of the CDR3 is TGTGCCAGCAGCTTAGTGGGGGCCCTCTACGAGCAGTACTTC. The full variable domain, its missing parts supplied by reference TRBV7-2 and TRBJ2-7, is GAGVSQSPSNKVTEKGKDVELRCDPISGHTALYWYRQSLGQGLEFLIYFQGNSAPDKSGLPSDRFSAERTGGSVSTLTIQRTQQEDSAVYLCASSLVGALYEQYFGPGTRLTVT.

The rearrangement uses TRBV5-4 and TRBJ2-1, with D hard to call. V was shortened by 2 bases and J by 4 bases, with 13 bases between the two germline ends. CDR1 and CDR2 (germline): SGHNT, YYREEE (reference sequence). This CDR3 spans 15 amino acids. In DNA, the CDR3 is TGTGCCAGCAGCTTAGGCGGCCCCGGTTACAATGAGCAGTTCTTC. It encodes CASSLGGPGYNEQFF.

This chain joins TRBV28 and TRBJ2-7, with 9 bases that match TRBD2. The V gene's germline CDR1 is MDHEN and CDR2 SYDVKM. The length of the CDR3 is 13 residues. With V trimmed by 6 bases and J by 5 bases, 5 bases remained unmatched. The CDR3 region has the DNA TGTGCCAGCAGGCGACTAGCGGACCACGAGCAGTACTTC. As protein: CASRRLADHEQYF.

The gene calls are TRBV10-3 and TRBJ2-5; 10 bases match TRBD1. Germline-derived CDR1 and CDR2 are ENHRY and SYGVKD. V gave up 10 bases and J gave up 5 bases; unmatched junction bases: 13. This CDR3 has 15 residues. The CDR3 spells CATSAGTGVRETQYF. Written as DNA, the CDR3 is TGTGCCACCTCAGCCGGGACAGGGGTTCGGGAGACCCAGTACTTC.

V gene TRBV15 combines with J gene TRBJ2-1; the D gene is possibly TRBD2 (7 bases). The CDR3 runs to 19 residues. Trimming left V 0 bases short and J 0 bases short, with 18 bases between. Germline values: CDR1 LNHNV, CDR2 YYDKDF (reference sequence). The CDR3 DNA is TGTGCCACCAGCAGAGATTCATTCAGCGGGACAACCTCCTACAATGAGCAGTTCTTC. Its translation: CATSRDSFSGTTSYNEQFF.

The chain uses TRBV5-1 and TRBJ1-3; a weak D match, TRBD1 (5 bases). The CDR3 is 16 residues long. V gave up 0 bases and J gave up 2 bases, with 12 bases separating them. CDR1 is SGHRS and CDR2 is YFSETQ in the germline V gene. The CDR3 nucleotides are TGCGCCAGCAGCTTGGGTGGAGGGGATGCTGGAAACACCATATATTTT. This sequence encodes CASSLGGGDAGNTIYF. Together with reference TRBV5-1 and TRBJ1-3, the CDR3 gives the full variable domain: KAGVTQTPRYLIKTRGQQVTLSCSPISGHRSVSWYQQTPGQGLQFLFEYFSETQRNKGNFPGRFSGRQFSNSRSEMNVSTLELGDSALYLCASSLGGGDAGNTIYFGEGSWLTVV.

The chain has TRBV2 and TRBJ1-1; D not resolved. This CDR3 comprises 13 residues. Germline V gene sequence: CDR1 SNHLY, CDR2 FYNNEI. V was clipped by 3 bases and J by 7 bases, with 12 bases between them. CDR3 nucleotide sequence: TGTGCCAGCAGTGATGGCGACCGCGGTGAAGCTTTCTTT. This codes for CASSDGDRGEAFF.

The chain couples TRBV7-6 to TRBJ2-7, with D maybe TRBD2 (5 bases). Germline values: CDR1 SGHVS, CDR2 FNYEAQ. V was shortened by 2 bases and J by 1 base, with 9 bases between the two germline ends. The CDR3 is made up of 14 amino acids. The CDR3 here is CASSLFSVSYEQYF. Written as DNA, the CDR3 is TGTGCCAGCAGCTTATTTAGCGTTTCCTACGAGCAGTACTTC.

The rearrangement joins TRBV11-3 to TRBJ1-1, with D tentatively TRBD1 (5 bases). Trimming stripped 6 bases from V and 10 bases from J, with 15 bases between. The CDR3 runs 12 residues. Germline-derived CDR1 and CDR2 are SGHNT and YENEEA. The CDR3 loop is CASSLLVGPAFF. The CDR3 nucleotides are TGTGCCAGCAGTCTCCTAGTGGGGCCAGCTTTCTTT.